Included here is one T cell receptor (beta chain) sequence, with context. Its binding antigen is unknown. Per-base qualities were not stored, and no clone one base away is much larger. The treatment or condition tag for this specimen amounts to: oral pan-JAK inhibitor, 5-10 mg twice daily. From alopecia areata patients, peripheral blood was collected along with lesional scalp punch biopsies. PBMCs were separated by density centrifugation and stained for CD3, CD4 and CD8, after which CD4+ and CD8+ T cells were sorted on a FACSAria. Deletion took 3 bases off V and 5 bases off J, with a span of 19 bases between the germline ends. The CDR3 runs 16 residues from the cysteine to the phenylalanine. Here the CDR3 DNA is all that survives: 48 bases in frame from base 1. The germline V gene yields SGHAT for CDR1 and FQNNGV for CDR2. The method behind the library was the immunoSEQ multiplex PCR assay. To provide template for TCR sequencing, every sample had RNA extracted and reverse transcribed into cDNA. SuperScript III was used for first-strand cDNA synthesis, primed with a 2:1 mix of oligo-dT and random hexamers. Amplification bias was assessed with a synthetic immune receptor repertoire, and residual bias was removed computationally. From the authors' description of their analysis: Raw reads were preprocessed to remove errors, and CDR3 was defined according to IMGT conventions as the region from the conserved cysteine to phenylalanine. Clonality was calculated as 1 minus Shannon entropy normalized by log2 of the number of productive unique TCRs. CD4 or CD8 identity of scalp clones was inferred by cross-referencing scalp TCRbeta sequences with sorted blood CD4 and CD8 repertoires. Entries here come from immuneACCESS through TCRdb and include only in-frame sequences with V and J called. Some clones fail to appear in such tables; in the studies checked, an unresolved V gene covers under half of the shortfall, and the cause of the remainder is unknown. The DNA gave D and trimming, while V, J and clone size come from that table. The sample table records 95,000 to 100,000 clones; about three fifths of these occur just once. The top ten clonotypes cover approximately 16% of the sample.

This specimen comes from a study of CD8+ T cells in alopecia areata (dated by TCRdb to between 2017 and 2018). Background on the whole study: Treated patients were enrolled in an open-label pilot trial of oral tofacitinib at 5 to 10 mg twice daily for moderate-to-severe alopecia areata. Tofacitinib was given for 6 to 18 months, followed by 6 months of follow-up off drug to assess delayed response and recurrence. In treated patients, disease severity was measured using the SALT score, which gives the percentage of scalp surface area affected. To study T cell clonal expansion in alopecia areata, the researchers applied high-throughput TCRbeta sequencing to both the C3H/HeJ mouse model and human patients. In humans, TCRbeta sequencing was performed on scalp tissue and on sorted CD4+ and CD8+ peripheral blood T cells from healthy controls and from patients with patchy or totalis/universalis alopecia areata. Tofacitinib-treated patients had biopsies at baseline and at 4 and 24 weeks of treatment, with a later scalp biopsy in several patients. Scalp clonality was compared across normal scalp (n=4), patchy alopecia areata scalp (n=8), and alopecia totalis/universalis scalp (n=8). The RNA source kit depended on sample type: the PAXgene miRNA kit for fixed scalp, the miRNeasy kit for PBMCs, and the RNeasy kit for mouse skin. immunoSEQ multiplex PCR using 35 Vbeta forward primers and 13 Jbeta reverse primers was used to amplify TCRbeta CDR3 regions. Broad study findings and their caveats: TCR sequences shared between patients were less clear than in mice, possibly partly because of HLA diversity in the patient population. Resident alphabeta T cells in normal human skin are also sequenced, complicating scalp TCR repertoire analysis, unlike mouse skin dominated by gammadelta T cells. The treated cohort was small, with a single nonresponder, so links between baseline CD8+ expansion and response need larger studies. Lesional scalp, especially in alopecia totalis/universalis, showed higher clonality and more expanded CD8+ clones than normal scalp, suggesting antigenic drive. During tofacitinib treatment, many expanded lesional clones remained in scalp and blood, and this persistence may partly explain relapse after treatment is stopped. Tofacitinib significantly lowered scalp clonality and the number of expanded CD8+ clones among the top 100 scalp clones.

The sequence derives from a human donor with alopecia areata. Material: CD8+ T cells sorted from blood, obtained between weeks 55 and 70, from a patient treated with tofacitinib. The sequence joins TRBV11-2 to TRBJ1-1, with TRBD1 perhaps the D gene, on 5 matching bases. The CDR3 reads CASSFFTREGRTEAFF. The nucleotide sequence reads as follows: TGTGCCAGCAGCTTTTTTACGAGGGAGGGGAGGACTGAAGCTTTCTTT.